The subject of this entry is one TCR beta chain. No antigen is known for it. After removal of 3 bases from V and 5 bases from J, the junction contained 4 bases not matched to a gene. This CDR3 comprises 15 residues. The germline V gene encodes CDR1 KGHSH and CDR2 LQKENI. Both 60 Vbeta primers and 13 Jbeta primers went into the PCR. Using immunoSEQ multiplex PCR, the repertoire was profiled, and TCRdb retains in-frame clones only, with some absent. Among approximately 160,000 clones, over 70% were seen once, and the ten largest hold roughly 7%. These data originate in a study of cytomegalovirus exposure and HLA in healthy donors. Study outcomes and limitations: Rarity characterized most TCR sequences, yet some public TCRs appeared in many donors. Later on, an analysis showed TCR association rates differing by HLA locus, with DRB1 the most and HLA-C the fewest. When analyzed later, a missense DCLRE1C variant was found to be linked to TCR beta V- and J-gene trimming. Later analysis identified several of the most significant clusters that appeared linked to common viral pathogens.

The chain recombines TRBV18 with TRBJ1-1; 12 bases agree with TRBD1. Sequencing was performed on PBMCs. The sequence came from a woman aged 40 to 50 in good health and CMV-seropositive. The CDR3 reads CASSPGTGGRTEAFF. In DNA form, the CDR3 reads TGTGCCAGCTCACCCGGGACAGGGGGCCGGACTGAAGCTTTCTTT.